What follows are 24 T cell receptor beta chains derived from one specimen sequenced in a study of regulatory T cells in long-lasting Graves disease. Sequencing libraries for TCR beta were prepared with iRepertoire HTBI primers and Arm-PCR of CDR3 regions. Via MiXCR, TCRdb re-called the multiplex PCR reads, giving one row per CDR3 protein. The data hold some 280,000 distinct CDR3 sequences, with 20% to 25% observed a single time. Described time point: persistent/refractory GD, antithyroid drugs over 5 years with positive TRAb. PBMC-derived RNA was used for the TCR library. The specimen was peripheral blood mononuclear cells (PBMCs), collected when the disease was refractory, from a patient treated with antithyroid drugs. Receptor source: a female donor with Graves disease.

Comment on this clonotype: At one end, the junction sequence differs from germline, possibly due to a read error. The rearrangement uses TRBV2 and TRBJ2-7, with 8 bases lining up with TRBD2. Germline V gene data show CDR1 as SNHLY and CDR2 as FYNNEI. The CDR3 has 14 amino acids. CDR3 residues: CASTTSGGSYKQYF. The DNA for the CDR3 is TGTGCCAGCACAACCTCGGGGGGGTCCTACAAGCAGTACTTC.

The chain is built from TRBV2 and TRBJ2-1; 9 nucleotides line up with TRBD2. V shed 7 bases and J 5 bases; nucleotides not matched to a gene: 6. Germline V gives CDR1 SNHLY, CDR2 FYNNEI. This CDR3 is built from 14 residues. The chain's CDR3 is CASTEREVNNEQFF. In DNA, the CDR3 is TGTGCCAGCACTGAGCGGGAGGTGAACAATGAGCAGTTCTTC.

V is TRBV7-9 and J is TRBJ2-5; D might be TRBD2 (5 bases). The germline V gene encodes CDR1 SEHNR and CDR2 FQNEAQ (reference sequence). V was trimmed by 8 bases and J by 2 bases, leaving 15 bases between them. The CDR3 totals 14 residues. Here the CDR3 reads CASGPSSLQETQYF. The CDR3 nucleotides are TGTGCCAGCGGACCTAGCAGTCTACAAGAGACCCAGTACTTC.

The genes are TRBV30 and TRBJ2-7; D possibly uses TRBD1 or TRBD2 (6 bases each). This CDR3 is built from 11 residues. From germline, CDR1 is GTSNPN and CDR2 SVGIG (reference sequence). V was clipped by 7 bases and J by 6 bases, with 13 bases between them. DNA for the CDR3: TGTGCCTCCGGGGGCCTGGGCGAGCAGTACTTC. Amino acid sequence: CASGGLGEQYF.

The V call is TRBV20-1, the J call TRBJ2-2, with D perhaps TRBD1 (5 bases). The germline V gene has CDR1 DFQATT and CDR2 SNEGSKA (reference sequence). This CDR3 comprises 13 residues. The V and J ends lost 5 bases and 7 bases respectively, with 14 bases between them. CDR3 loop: CSAWPLGVGELFF. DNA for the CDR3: TGCAGTGCTTGGCCCCTAGGGGTCGGGGAGCTGTTTTTT.

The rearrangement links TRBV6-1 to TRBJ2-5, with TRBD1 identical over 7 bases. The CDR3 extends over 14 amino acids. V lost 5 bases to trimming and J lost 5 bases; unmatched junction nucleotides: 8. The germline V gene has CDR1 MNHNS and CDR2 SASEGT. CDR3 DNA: TGTGCCAGCAGTAGAATAGACAGGGTTGAGACCCAGTACTTC. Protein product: CASSRIDRVETQYF.

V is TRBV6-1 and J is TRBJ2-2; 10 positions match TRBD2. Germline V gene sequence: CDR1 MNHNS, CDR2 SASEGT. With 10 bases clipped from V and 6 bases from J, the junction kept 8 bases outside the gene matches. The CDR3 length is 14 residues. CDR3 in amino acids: CATSGRAPSGELFF. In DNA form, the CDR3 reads TGTGCCACCAGCGGGAGGGCCCCGTCCGGGGAGCTGTTTTTT.

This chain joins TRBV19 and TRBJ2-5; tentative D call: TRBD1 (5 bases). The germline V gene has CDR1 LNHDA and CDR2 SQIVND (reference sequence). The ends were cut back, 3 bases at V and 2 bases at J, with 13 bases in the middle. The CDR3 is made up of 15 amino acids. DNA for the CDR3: TGTGCCAGTAGTATGAACAGGTCCCCTCAAGAGACCCAGTACTTC. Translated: CASSMNRSPQETQYF.

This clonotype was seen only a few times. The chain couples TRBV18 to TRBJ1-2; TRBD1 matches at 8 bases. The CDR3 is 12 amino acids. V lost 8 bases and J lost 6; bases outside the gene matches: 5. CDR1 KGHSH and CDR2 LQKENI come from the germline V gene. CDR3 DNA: TGTGCCAGCACTTCGGACAGGGATGGCTACACCTTC. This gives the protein CASTSDRDGYTF.

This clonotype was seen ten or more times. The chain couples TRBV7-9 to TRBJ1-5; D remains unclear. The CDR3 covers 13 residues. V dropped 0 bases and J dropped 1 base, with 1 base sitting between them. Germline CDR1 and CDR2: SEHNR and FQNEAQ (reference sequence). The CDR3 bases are TGTGCCAGCAGCTTAGCCAGCAATCAGCCCCAGCATTTT. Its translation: CASSLASNQPQHF. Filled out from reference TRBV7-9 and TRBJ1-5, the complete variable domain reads DTGVSQNPRHKITKRGQNVTFRCDPISEHNRLYWYRQTLGQGPEFLTYFQNEAQLEKSRLLSDRFSAERPKGSFSTLEIQRTEQGDSAMYLCASSLASNQPQHFGDGTRLSIL.

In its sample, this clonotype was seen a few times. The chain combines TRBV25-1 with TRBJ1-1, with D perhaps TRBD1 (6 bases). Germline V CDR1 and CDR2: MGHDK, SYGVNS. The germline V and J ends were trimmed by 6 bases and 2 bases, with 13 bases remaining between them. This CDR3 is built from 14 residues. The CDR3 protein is CASRQSGQNTEAFF. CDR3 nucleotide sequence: TGTGCCAGCAGACAGTCGGGACAAAACACTGAAGCTTTCTTT.

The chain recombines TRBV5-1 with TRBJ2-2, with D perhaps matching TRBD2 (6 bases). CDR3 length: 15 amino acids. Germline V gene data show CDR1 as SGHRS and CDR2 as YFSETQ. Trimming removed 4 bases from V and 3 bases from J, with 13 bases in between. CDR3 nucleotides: TGCGCCAGCAGCCTGCGGGACGTAGACACCGGGGAGCTGTTTTTT. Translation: CASSLRDVDTGELFF.

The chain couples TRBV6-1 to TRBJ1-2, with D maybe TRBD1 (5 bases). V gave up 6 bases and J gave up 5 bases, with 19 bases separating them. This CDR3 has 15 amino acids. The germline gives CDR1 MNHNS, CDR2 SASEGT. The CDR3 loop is CASRGRAGRRYGYTF. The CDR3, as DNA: TGTGCCAGCAGGGGACGGGCCGGGAGGAGATATGGCTACACCTTC.

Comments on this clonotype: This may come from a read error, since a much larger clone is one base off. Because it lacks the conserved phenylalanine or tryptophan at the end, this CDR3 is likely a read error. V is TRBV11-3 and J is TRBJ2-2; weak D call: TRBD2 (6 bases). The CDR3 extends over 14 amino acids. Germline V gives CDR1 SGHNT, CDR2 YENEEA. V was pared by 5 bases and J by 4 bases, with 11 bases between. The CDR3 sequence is CASSLSGTTGELFL. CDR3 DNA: TGTGCCAGCAGCCTTAGCGGCACCACCGGGGAGCTGTTTCTT.

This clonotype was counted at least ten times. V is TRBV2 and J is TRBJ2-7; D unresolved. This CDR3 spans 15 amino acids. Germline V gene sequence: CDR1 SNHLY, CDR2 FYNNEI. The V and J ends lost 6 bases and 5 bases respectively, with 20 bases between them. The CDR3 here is CASRDVTVWGNEQYF. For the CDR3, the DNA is TGTGCCAGCAGGGACGTAACGGTCTGGGGAAACGAGCAGTACTTC.

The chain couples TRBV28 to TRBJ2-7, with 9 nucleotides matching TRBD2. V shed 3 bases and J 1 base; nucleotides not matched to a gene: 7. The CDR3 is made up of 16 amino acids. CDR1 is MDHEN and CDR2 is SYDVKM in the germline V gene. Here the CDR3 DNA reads TGTGCCAGCAGTTTGGGGGGGCTAGCGGGGTCCTACGAGCAGTACTTC. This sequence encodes CASSLGGLAGSYEQYF.

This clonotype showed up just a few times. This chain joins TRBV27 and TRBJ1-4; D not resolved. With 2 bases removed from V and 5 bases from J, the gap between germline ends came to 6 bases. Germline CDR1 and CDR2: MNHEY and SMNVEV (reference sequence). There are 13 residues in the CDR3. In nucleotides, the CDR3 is TGTGCCAGCAGTTTAACACGAAATGAAAAACTGTTTTTT. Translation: CASSLTRNEKLFF.

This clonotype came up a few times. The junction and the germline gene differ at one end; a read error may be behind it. The CDR3 here is CASANSGTAASYDEQFF. CDR3 nucleotides: TGTGCCAGCGCGAACTCCGGGACTGCGGCATCCTACGATGAGCAGTTCTTC. This sequence joins TRBV3-1 and TRBJ2-1; D may be TRBD2 (6 bases). The CDR3 has 17 residues. Germline assignment: CDR1 LGHDT and CDR2 YNNKEL (reference sequence).

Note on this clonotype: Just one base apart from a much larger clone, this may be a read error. DNA of the CDR3: TGTGCCAGCAGCTTAGGTCCAGGGACTAGGGCCAACGTCCTGACTTTC. It translates to CASSLGPGTRANVLTF. This sequence joins TRBV7-9 and TRBJ2-6; 7 nucleotides match TRBD2. The junction had 5 bases not matched to a gene; V was cut back by 1 base and J by 5 bases. This CDR3 region has 16 residues. Germline CDR1 reads SEHNR; CDR2 reads FQNEAQ (reference sequence).

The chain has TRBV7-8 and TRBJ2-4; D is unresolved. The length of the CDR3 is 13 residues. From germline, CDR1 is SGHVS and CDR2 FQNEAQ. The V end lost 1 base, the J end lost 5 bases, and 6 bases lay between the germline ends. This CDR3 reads CASSLGAENIQYF. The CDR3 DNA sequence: TGTGCCAGCAGCTTAGGGGCGGAAAACATTCAGTACTTC.

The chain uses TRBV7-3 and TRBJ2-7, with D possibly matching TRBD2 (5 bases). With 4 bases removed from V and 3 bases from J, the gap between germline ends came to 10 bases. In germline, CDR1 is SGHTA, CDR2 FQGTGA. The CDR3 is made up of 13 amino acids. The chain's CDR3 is CASSSGRGYEQYF. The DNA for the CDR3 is TGTGCCAGCAGCTCAGGACGGGGCTACGAGCAGTACTTC.

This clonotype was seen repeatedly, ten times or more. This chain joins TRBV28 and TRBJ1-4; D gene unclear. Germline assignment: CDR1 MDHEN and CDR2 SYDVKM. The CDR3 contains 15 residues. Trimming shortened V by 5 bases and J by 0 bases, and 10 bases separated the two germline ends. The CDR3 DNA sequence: TGTGCCAGCAGTCCCACGGAGGCAACTAATGAAAAACTGTTTTTT. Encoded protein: CASSPTEATNEKLFF.

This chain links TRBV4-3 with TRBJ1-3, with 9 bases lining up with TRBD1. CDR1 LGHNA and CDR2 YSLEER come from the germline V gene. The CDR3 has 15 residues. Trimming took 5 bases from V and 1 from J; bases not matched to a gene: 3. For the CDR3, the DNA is TGCGCCAGCAGCTCCGGGACAGGGTCTGGAAACACCATATATTTT. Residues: CASSSGTGSGNTIYF.

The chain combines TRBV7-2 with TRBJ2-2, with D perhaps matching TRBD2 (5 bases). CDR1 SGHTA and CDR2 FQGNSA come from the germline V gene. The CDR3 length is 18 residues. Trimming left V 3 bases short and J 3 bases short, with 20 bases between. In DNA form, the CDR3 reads TGTGCCAGCAGCTTTATAATAAACACCGGGATGGACACCGGGGAGCTGTTTTTT. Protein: CASSFIINTGMDTGELFF.